The rows below give T cell receptor beta chains drawn from one sample of a study of blood T cells in healthy people across ages. TCRdb reanalysed the 5' RACE reads using MiXCR and keeps one entry per CDR3 protein. The data show roughly 720,000 distinct CDR3 sequences, 53% seen once. What was sequenced was blood. The receptors originated from an elderly man in good health. The CDR3 runs from the conserved cysteine through the conserved F or W. Fields, in order: clone size, D gene, J gene, V gene, CDR3 DNA, CDR3 protein. A D gene is named only where the DNA matches it firmly. Some rows mark clone size as missing; the rest say once, few, many or name a class of expanded clone.

size: .; D: TRBD2; J: TRBJ2-3; V: TRBV20-1; DNA: TGCAGTGCTAGGCCTAGCGGGGGAGGAAGCACAGATACGCAGTATTTT; CDR3: CSARPSGGGSTDTQYF
size: .; D: .; J: TRBJ1-6; V: TRBV9; DNA: TGTGCCAGCAGCGGGGGGGGCGCTTCACCCCTCCACTTT; CDR3: CASSGGGASPLHF
size: .; D: TRBD1; J: TRBJ2-2; V: TRBV7-2; DNA: TGTGCCAGCAGGGAAACCGGGACAGCAAACACCGAGGAGCTGTTTTTT; CDR3: CASRETGTANTEELFF
size: .; D: TRBD2; J: TRBJ2-5; V: TRBV20-1; DNA: TGCAGTCCGAAAAAGCCGGGACTAGCGTACCAAGAGACCCAGTACTTC; CDR3: CSPKKPGLAYQETQYF
size: .; D: .; J: TRBJ1-5; V: TRBV6-5; DNA: TGTGCCAGCAGTCCCGGTTGGTTGGACAATCAGCCCCAGCATTTT; CDR3: CASSPGWLDNQPQHF
size: few; D: .; J: TRBJ2-1; V: TRBV24-1; DNA: TGTGCCACCAGTGAAGTCCGGGGGTCCTACAATGAGCAGTTCTTC; CDR3: CATSEVRGSYNEQFF
size: .; D: .; J: TRBJ2-5; V: TRBV24-1; DNA: TGTGCCACCAGGGCCCGGAATGTACGAAAGACCCAGTACTTC; CDR3: CATRARNVRKTQYF
size: .; D: .; J: TRBJ2-7; V: TRBV28; DNA: TGTGCCAGCAGTTCCGCCCGAGTGGGCCCATCGTACAATGAGCAGTACTTC; CDR3: CASSSARVGPSYNEQYF
size: .; D: TRBD2; J: TRBJ2-1; V: TRBV28; DNA: TGTGCCAGCAGTCCCCCGGGACGAGCGGGACTCGATGAGCAGTTCTTC; CDR3: CASSPPGRAGLDEQFF
size: .; D: .; J: TRBJ1-1; V: TRBV29-1; DNA: TGCAGCGTTGAAAATGGGGCGGGCAACCTAAACACTGAGGCTTTCTTT; CDR3: CSVENGAGNLNTEAFF
size: few; D: .; J: TRBJ1-2; V: TRBV24-1; DNA: TGTGCCACCAGTGCGGGGTATGGCTACACCTTC; CDR3: CATSAGYGYTF
size: once; D: TRBD1; J: TRBJ1-4; V: TRBV9; DNA: TGTGCCAGCAGCGGCACAGGGGGCTTTGAAAAACTGTTTTTT; CDR3: CASSGTGGFEKLFF
size: .; D: .; J: TRBJ2-7; V: TRBV5-7; DNA: TGTGCCAGCAGCCATTGGGGGCCCGACGGGTCCTACGAGCAGTACTTC; CDR3: CASSHWGPDGSYEQYF
size: few; D: .; J: TRBJ1-2; V: TRBV25-1; DNA: TGTGCCAGCAGTTTGCAGGATCTCTATGGCTACACCTTC; CDR3: CASSLQDLYGYTF
size: few; D: TRBD1; J: TRBJ1-4; V: TRBV7-9; DNA: TGTGCCAGCAGCCAACAGGGGGATGAAAAACTGTTTTTT; CDR3: CASSQQGDEKLFF
size: .; D: .; J: TRBJ2-1; V: TRBV2; DNA: TGTGCCAGCAGAGGGGCGAGCTCCTACAATGAGCAGTTCTTC; CDR3: CASRGASSYNEQFF
size: .; D: TRBD2; J: TRBJ2-1; V: TRBV2; DNA: TGTGCCACCGGAGCGGACGCGCATTCTTCCGGGGGGAATGAGCAGTTCTTC; CDR3: CATGADAHSSGGNEQFF
size: few; D: TRBD2; J: TRBJ2-1; V: TRBV20-1; DNA: TGCAGTGCTAGAGATGGCGGTAGCGGGAGGCACAATGAGCAGTTCTTC; CDR3: CSARDGGSGRHNEQFF
size: many; D: .; J: TRBJ2-7; V: TRBV2; DNA: TGTGCCAGCACCGTACAGGACTCCTACGAGCAGTACTTC; CDR3: CASTVQDSYEQYF
size: many; D: .; J: TRBJ1-2; V: TRBV29-1; DNA: TGCAGCGTTGCTGAGGGGGCTAACTATGGCTACACCTTC; CDR3: CSVAEGANYGYTF
size: .; D: .; J: TRBJ2-3; V: TRBV21-1; DNA: TGTGCCAGCAGCAAGGGTTGGCGAGACGCGTATTTT; CDR3: CASSKGWRDAYF
size: once; D: .; J: TRBJ2-1; V: TRBV20-1; DNA: TGCAGTGCTAGCTTCCTGGCGGGCTCCTACAATGAGCAGTTCTTC; CDR3: CSASFLAGSYNEQFF
size: few; D: .; J: TRBJ2-7; V: TRBV4-1; DNA: TGCGCCAGCAGCCAAGACCTCCCCGGGAGTAGCTACGAGCAGTATTTC; CDR3: CASSQDLPGSSYEQYF
size: .; D: TRBD2; J: TRBJ2-5; V: TRBV5-1; DNA: TGCGCCAGCAGCCCGGGAGCGGGACCAATCCAAGAGACCCAGTACTTC; CDR3: CASSPGAGPIQETQYF
size: .; D: TRBD1; J: TRBJ1-1; V: TRBV18; DNA: TGTGCCAGCTCACCACTGTCCGGGACAGGGAACACTGAAGCTTTCTTT; CDR3: CASSPLSGTGNTEAFF
size: .; D: TRBD2; J: TRBJ2-3; V: TRBV28; DNA: TGTGCCAGCTGGACTAGCGGGAGGGCCGAGAGATACGCGTATTTT; CDR3: CASWTSGRAERYAYF
size: .; D: .; J: TRBJ2-1; V: TRBV18; DNA: TGTGCCAGCTCACCAAACCGGAATGAGCAGTTCTTC; CDR3: CASSPNRNEQFF
size: .; D: .; J: TRBJ2-7; V: TRBV4-1; DNA: TGCGCCAGCAGCCAAAGGGGGGGTTACGAGCAGTACTTC; CDR3: CASSQRGGYEQYF
size: many; D: TRBD2; J: TRBJ2-3; V: TRBV7-2; DNA: TGTGCCAGCAGCCGACTCGGGACTAGCGGGAGGGCCCTCGGCACAGATACGCAGTATTTT; CDR3: CASSRLGTSGRALGTDTQYF
size: .; D: TRBD2; J: TRBJ2-1; V: TRBV5-1; DNA: TGCGCCAGCAGCTCAACCGCCCCTAGCGGGAGAGTTGTAGTTGAGCAGTTCTTC; CDR3: CASSSTAPSGRVVVEQFF
size: .; D: .; J: TRBJ1-4; V: TRBV11-2; DNA: TGTGCCAGCAGCTTCCTCAAAGGAGGCCTACGGGACGGAAAACTGTTTTTT; CDR3: CASSFLKGGLRDGKLFF
size: few; D: TRBD2; J: TRBJ2-1; V: TRBV20-1; DNA: TGCAGTGCTAGGAAAGCCCTGACTAGCGGGATTCACAATGAGCAGTTCTTC; CDR3: CSARKALTSGIHNEQFF
size: .; D: .; J: TRBJ1-5; V: TRBV6-1; DNA: TGTGCCACCGCGATTGACGGGTCCTATAGCAATCAGCCCCAGCATTTT; CDR3: CATAIDGSYSNQPQHF
size: few; D: TRBD2; J: TRBJ2-7; V: TRBV7-3; DNA: TGTGCCAGCAGCTTTGGACTAGCGAATCTCTACGAGCAGTACTTC; CDR3: CASSFGLANLYEQYF
size: .; D: .; J: TRBJ2-7; V: TRBV20-1; DNA: TGCAGTGCTAGAGCACAGGTCCCCTACGAGCAGTACTTC; CDR3: CSARAQVPYEQYF
size: few; D: .; J: TRBJ2-3; V: TRBV15; DNA: TGTGCCACCAGCAGCCTCAACCAACTAGCTGCTAGCACAGATACGCAGTATTTT; CDR3: CATSSLNQLAASTDTQYF
size: .; D: TRBD2; J: TRBJ2-3; V: TRBV9; DNA: TGTGCCAGCAGCGTAGATCCCGGACTAGCAGTTATCGATACGCAGTATTTT; CDR3: CASSVDPGLAVIDTQYF
size: .; D: .; J: TRBJ2-3; V: TRBV5-1; DNA: TGCGCCAGCAGGGACCTCCTGGCAGATACGCAGTATTTT; CDR3: CASRDLLADTQYF
size: .; D: .; J: TRBJ2-3; V: TRBV6-2/TRBV6-3; DNA: TGTGCCAGCAGACACGACTACACAGATACGCAGTATTTT; CDR3: CASRHDYTDTQYF
size: .; D: .; J: TRBJ1-1; V: TRBV12-3/TRBV12-4; DNA: TGTGCCAGCAGGCCCCAGGCGAACACTGAAGCTTTCTTT; CDR3: CASRPQANTEAFF
size: .; D: .; J: TRBJ1-5; V: TRBV29-1; DNA: TGCAGCGTTAGTTTTGCAGGCGCAAATCAGCCCCAGCATTTT; CDR3: CSVSFAGANQPQHF
size: few; D: TRBD2; J: TRBJ2-7; V: TRBV7-2; DNA: TGTGCCAGCAGCTTAGTTAGCAGCGGGAGCTCCTACGAGCAGTACTTC; CDR3: CASSLVSSGSSYEQYF
size: few; D: .; J: TRBJ1-2; V: TRBV9; DNA: TGTGCCAGCAGCGTAGACTACAGGTTTAGCGATGGCTACACCTTC; CDR3: CASSVDYRFSDGYTF